This T cell receptor (beta chain) appears in the sequencing data of a study of somatic mutations in cytotoxic T cells in rheumatoid arthritis. To note about this clone: Its antigen is as yet unknown.

Repertoires were generated with immunoSEQ multiplex PCR, while TCRdb's copy carries only in-frame clones and drops some. The sample consists of under 20,000 clones, about three quarters of them appearing once. The CDR3 is made up of 16 amino acids. V gave up 0 bases and J gave up 6 bases, with 17 bases separating them. CDR1 and CDR2 from the germline V gene are MNHEY and SVGAGI. Both CD4+ and CD8+ cells were separated through positive magnetic bead selection, and their purity was verified using flow cytometry. Notes on the study in general: For rheumatoid arthritis patients, the slight TRBV07 underrepresentation lacked multiple-comparison adjustment.

Sample: CD8+ T cells sorted from blood. The TCR sequence derives from an adult with rheumatoid arthritis. The chain couples TRBV6-5 to TRBJ1-2; no reliable D call. The CDR3 bases are TGTGCCAGCAGTTACTCGGGATATTCCGGGGTGCATGGCTACACCTTC. Translating it yields CASSYSGYSGVHGYTF.